The clone carrying this TCR beta chain was counted between two and nine times. Its specificity is not known. Template switching with 5'RACE generated the TCR cDNA and added a universal primer site and UMIs. One entry per CDR3 protein results from TCRdb running MiXCR on the 5' RACE reads. The sample carries some 600,000 distinct CDR3 sequences, around an eighth recorded once. The data are from a study of T cells after yellow fever vaccination. Study as a whole: The SMART-Seq v4 Ultra Low Input method served to prepare the low-cell-number fractions. General study points: The secondary response was weaker, and its peak arrived faster, on day 5 versus 15.

V trimming: 5 bases; J trimming: 3 bases; junction bases outside the gene matches: 5. CDR1 and CDR2 from the germline V gene are SGHNT and YYREEE (reference sequence). The CDR3 sequence is 14 residues long. This specimen was PBMCs, taken on the day of the yellow fever booster vaccination. The chain recombines TRBV5-4 with TRBJ1-3, with 7 bases fitting TRBD1. The origin of this receptor is a man aged 25 to 40 who received the YFV17D yellow fever vaccine. This chain's CDR3 is CASSNDRVGNTIYF. The CDR3 DNA is TGTGCCAGCAGTAACGACAGGGTTGGAAACACCATATATTTT.